This is a list of T cell receptor beta chains from one sample in a study of OX40 agonist ivuxolimab in advanced cancers. Produced via immunoSEQ multiplex PCR; TCRdb's table is partial and in-frame only. This table holds 55,000 to 85,000 clones, nearly 90% found once. Sequencing was performed on CD4+ or CD8+ T cells sorted from blood, taken in a trial of the OX40 agonist ivuxolimab. All receptors derive from an adult with an advanced solid tumor such as melanoma, head and neck, liver or kidney cancer. CDR3s include the opening cysteine and the closing phenylalanine or tryptophan. Each record gives: D gene, clone size, V gene, J gene, CDR3 DNA, CDR3 protein. D genes are given only for firm matches. For some rows the clone size is stated as once, few or many, or as a class when expanded; others skip it.

TRBD1	NA	TRBV27	TRBJ2-1	TGTGCCAGCATACAGGGGTCGGGGTACAATGAGCAGTTCTTC	CASIQGSGYNEQFF
NA	once	TRBV15	TRBJ2-7	TGTGCCACCAGCAGAGGTCCACCGGGGGAATACGAGCAGTACTTC	CATSRGPPGEYEQYF
NA	NA	TRBV5-6	TRBJ1-2	TGTGCCAGCAGCCTTGGCGACGGGGGCTACACCTTC	CASSLGDGGYTF
NA	NA	TRBV7-2	TRBJ2-3	TGTGCCAGCAGCTTCTCACCGGGACTCGCTGGAGGTACGCAGTATTTT	CASSFSPGLAGGTQYF
TRBD2	NA	TRBV5-4	TRBJ2-1	TGTGCCAGCAGACTAGCGGGAAACAATGAGCAGTTCTTC	CASRLAGNNEQFF
NA	NA	TRBV28	TRBJ1-1	TGTGCCAGCAGGGGACAAATCAACACTGAAGCTTTCTTT	CASRGQINTEAFF
TRBD2	NA	TRBV5-4	TRBJ2-1	TGTGCCAGCGGTGGGGTTCTAGCGGGTTACAATGAGCAGTTCTTC	CASGGVLAGYNEQFF
TRBD2	NA	TRBV29-1	TRBJ2-3	TGCAGCGTGGAAGCGGGAGTTTCCGCAGATACGCAGTATTTT	CSVEAGVSADTQYF
TRBD2	NA	TRBV9	TRBJ2-1	TGTGCCAGCAGCGTAGCCAGAAGCGGGAGGGCCTACAATGAGCAGTTCTTC	CASSVARSGRAYNEQFF
NA	NA	TRBV29-1	TRBJ2-2	TGCACCATTGCTCAGAACACCGGGGAGCTGTTTTTT	CTIAQNTGELFF
TRBD1	NA	TRBV25-1	TRBJ2-3	TGTGCCAGCAGTGAGTTACAGGGGGCAGATACGCAGTATTTT	CASSELQGADTQYF
TRBD2	NA	TRBV6-1	TRBJ2-1	TGTGCCAGTTCGGCTAGCGGACGGACCTACAATGAGCAGTTCTTC	CASSASGRTYNEQFF
NA	NA	TRBV6-5	TRBJ2-2	TGTGCCAGCAGTTACACCGGGACGGTGAACACCGGGGAGCTGTTTTTT	CASSYTGTVNTGELFF
NA	NA	TRBV10-1	TRBJ1-1	TGCGCCAGCAGGGACTGGGGGCCCGGGGGCACTGAAGCTTTCTTT	CASRDWGPGGTEAFF
NA	few	TRBV18	TRBJ2-7	TGTGCCAGCTCACCAAGGGCTGGACCCTACGAGCAGTACTTC	CASSPRAGPYEQYF
NA	NA	TRBV18	TRBJ1-4	TGTGCCAGCTCACCAGGGTCGGCTAATGAAAAACTGTTTTTT	CASSPGSANEKLFF
TRBD1	NA	TRBV2	TRBJ2-1	TGTGCCAGCGGACAGGACAGGGACAATGAGCAGTTCTTC	CASGQDRDNEQFF
NA	NA	TRBV30	TRBJ1-6	TGTGCCTGGAGTGTACTGTCCGGTTTTAATTCACCCCTCCACTTT	CAWSVLSGFNSPLHF
NA	NA	TRBV19	TRBJ1-1	TGTGCCAGTAGTATTCAGGGTATGAACACTGAAGCTTTCTTT	CASSIQGMNTEAFF
TRBD2	NA	TRBV5-6	TRBJ2-2	TGTGCCAGCAGCTTCGTTATGGGAGGGCCTTCCGGGGAGCTGTTTTTT	CASSFVMGGPSGELFF
TRBD1	NA	TRBV9	TRBJ1-2	TGTGCCAGCAGCGTAGTAGGGGGCTACGGCTACACCTTC	CASSVVGGYGYTF
NA	NA	TRBV9	TRBJ2-7	TGTGCCAGCAGCACACAGGCGGGGACGGGCTACGAGCAGTACTTC	CASSTQAGTGYEQYF
TRBD2	once	TRBV11-2	TRBJ2-2	TGTGCCAGCAGCTCCGGGGAGGGGCGGGGCACCGGGGAGCTGTTTTTT	CASSSGEGRGTGELFF
NA	NA	TRBV7-2	TRBJ1-4	TGTGCCAGCAGGTTGGGAGGGCTTTCTGAAAAACTGTTTTTT	CASRLGGLSEKLFF
NA	few	TRBV7-2	TRBJ2-3	TGTGCCAGCAGCTCCCCAGGCGCAGATACGCAGTATTTT	CASSSPGADTQYF